A selection of T cell receptor beta chains follows, all from one sample in a study of CD8+CD57+ T cells in acquired aplastic anemia. TCRdb recomputed calls from the reads with MiXCR, one row per CDR3 protein. Here the sample spans under 250,000 distinct CDR3 sequences, 30% to 40% being singletons. The source material was sorted CD4+, CD8+, or CD8+CD57+ T cells (not recorded which) from PBMCs. The receptors shown here come from a human donor in good health, serving as a control. Both conserved end residues are part of each CDR3. A D gene is named only where the DNA matches it firmly. A row's size may be missing; if present it is once, few, many or a size class.

d_call: .
j_call: TRBJ1-2
v_call: TRBV6-2/TRBV6-3
clone_size: .
cdr3_length: 14
cdr3_nt: TGTGCCAGCAGCAGGGGAGGAGGGCACGCTGGCTACACCTTC
cdr3_aa: CASSRGGGHAGYTF

d_call: .
j_call: TRBJ2-7
v_call: TRBV10-2
clone_size: .
cdr3_length: 14
cdr3_nt: TGCGCCAGCGCAGACTGGACCGGGACCTACGAGCAGTACTTC
cdr3_aa: CASADWTGTYEQYF

d_call: .
j_call: TRBJ1-2
v_call: TRBV6-1
clone_size: many
cdr3_length: 11
cdr3_nt: TGTGCCAGCAGTGAAGCGCGGGGCTACACCTTC
cdr3_aa: CASSEARGYTF

d_call: .
j_call: TRBJ1-5
v_call: TRBV2
clone_size: many
cdr3_length: 15
cdr3_nt: TGTGCCAGCAGTGAGAGGAGGGAAAGAAATCAGCCCCAGCATTTT
cdr3_aa: CASSERRERNQPQHF

d_call: .
j_call: TRBJ1-5
v_call: TRBV15
clone_size: .
cdr3_length: 12
cdr3_nt: TGTGCCAGCAACAGAGGGGATCAGCCCCAGCATTTT
cdr3_aa: CASNRGDQPQHF

d_call: TRBD1
j_call: TRBJ2-1
v_call: TRBV19
clone_size: many
cdr3_length: 13
cdr3_nt: TGTGCCAGTTCCGGGACAGGGCGGAATGAGCAGTTCTTC
cdr3_aa: CASSGTGRNEQFF

d_call: TRBD1
j_call: TRBJ1-2
v_call: TRBV5-1
clone_size: .
cdr3_length: 12
cdr3_nt: TGCGCCAGCAGCTTGGACAGGGGGAGGTACACCTTC
cdr3_aa: CASSLDRGRYTF

d_call: .
j_call: TRBJ1-5
v_call: TRBV2
clone_size: many
cdr3_length: 13
cdr3_nt: TGTGCCAGCAGTGAGGACACAAATCAGCCCCAGCATTTT
cdr3_aa: CASSEDTNQPQHF

d_call: TRBD1
j_call: TRBJ1-3
v_call: TRBV7-2
clone_size: .
cdr3_length: 16
cdr3_nt: TGTGCCAGCAGCTCAGTAAAACAGGGGCGCGGAAACACCATATATTTT
cdr3_aa: CASSSVKQGRGNTIYF

d_call: .
j_call: TRBJ1-6
v_call: TRBV6-1
clone_size: many
cdr3_length: 16
cdr3_nt: TGTGCCAGCAGTCTTGTAGGGGGGCCATGGGAATCACCCCTCCACTTT
cdr3_aa: CASSLVGGPWESPLHF

d_call: .
j_call: TRBJ2-1
v_call: TRBV29-1
clone_size: many
cdr3_length: 14
cdr3_nt: TGCAGCGTTGAAGTATTACAGGGTTACAATGAGCAGTTCTTC
cdr3_aa: CSVEVLQGYNEQFF

d_call: TRBD1
j_call: TRBJ2-1
v_call: TRBV7-9
clone_size: many
cdr3_length: 16
cdr3_nt: TGTGCCAGCAGCTCTGGAGACGGGACAGCGTACAATGAGCAGTTCTTC
cdr3_aa: CASSSGDGTAYNEQFF

d_call: TRBD2
j_call: TRBJ2-1
v_call: TRBV11-1
clone_size: .
cdr3_length: 15
cdr3_nt: TGTGCCAGCAGCGCCGGGGGGGCCCCCTACAATGAGCAGTTCTTC
cdr3_aa: CASSAGGAPYNEQFF

d_call: .
j_call: TRBJ2-3
v_call: TRBV15
clone_size: .
cdr3_length: 17
cdr3_nt: TGTGCCACCAGCAGCTTGATGGGGGGGCGTGGGACAGATACGCAGTATTTT
cdr3_aa: CATSSLMGGRGTDTQYF

d_call: .
j_call: TRBJ1-2
v_call: TRBV7-9
clone_size: many
cdr3_length: 13
cdr3_nt: TGTGCCAGCAGCCTCGTAGCTAACTATGGCTACACCTTC
cdr3_aa: CASSLVANYGYTF

d_call: .
j_call: TRBJ2-7
v_call: TRBV2
clone_size: many
cdr3_length: 14
cdr3_nt: TGTGCCAGCATCTTTGGGGGGTGGTCCTACGAGCAGTACTTC
cdr3_aa: CASIFGGWSYEQYF

d_call: .
j_call: TRBJ1-6
v_call: TRBV10-3
clone_size: .
cdr3_length: 14
cdr3_nt: TGTGCCATCGGTGACGGCACAGGTGCTTCACCCCTCCACTTT
cdr3_aa: CAIGDGTGASPLHF

d_call: TRBD1
j_call: TRBJ2-7
v_call: TRBV2
clone_size: .
cdr3_length: 14
cdr3_nt: TGTGCCAGCTCACCCCGGCAGGGGGTCTACGAGCAGTACTTC
cdr3_aa: CASSPRQGVYEQYF

d_call: TRBD1
j_call: TRBJ2-5
v_call: TRBV19
clone_size: many
cdr3_length: 15
cdr3_nt: TGTGCCAGTAGTATCGGACAGGGGGACGGAGAGACCCAGTACTTC
cdr3_aa: CASSIGQGDGETQYF

d_call: .
j_call: TRBJ2-5
v_call: TRBV5-1
clone_size: .
cdr3_length: 13
cdr3_nt: TGCGCCAGCAGCTTTCTAGAAAAAGAGACCCAGTACTTC
cdr3_aa: CASSFLEKETQYF

d_call: .
j_call: TRBJ1-5
v_call: TRBV7-2
clone_size: many
cdr3_length: 14
cdr3_nt: TGTGCCAGCCAGGGCTTGGGGCGCAATCAGCCCCAGCATTTT
cdr3_aa: CASQGLGRNQPQHF

d_call: .
j_call: TRBJ2-7
v_call: TRBV6-1
clone_size: .
cdr3_length: 14
cdr3_nt: TGTGCCAGCCGACTACGGGGTCCCTCCTACGAGCAGTACTTC
cdr3_aa: CASRLRGPSYEQYF

d_call: .
j_call: TRBJ2-5
v_call: TRBV7-8
clone_size: many
cdr3_length: 15
cdr3_nt: TGTGCCAGCCTTGGCGTAGGACTCCTAGGCGGGACCCAGTACTTC
cdr3_aa: CASLGVGLLGGTQYF

d_call: .
j_call: TRBJ1-1
v_call: TRBV5-1
clone_size: .
cdr3_length: 14
cdr3_nt: TGCGCCAGCTCCACCGGGGGGCTGAACACTGAAGCTTCCTTT
cdr3_aa: CASSTGGLNTEASF

d_call: .
j_call: TRBJ2-5
v_call: TRBV7-9
clone_size: many
cdr3_length: 15
cdr3_nt: TGTGCCAGCAGCTTCCAGCTGCCGGGTAAAGAGACCCAGTACTTC
cdr3_aa: CASSFQLPGKETQYF

d_call: .
j_call: TRBJ2-7
v_call: TRBV3-1
clone_size: many
cdr3_length: 13
cdr3_nt: TGTGCCAGCAGCTCCTACCCCCCTTACGAGCAGTACTTC
cdr3_aa: CASSSYPPYEQYF

d_call: .
j_call: TRBJ1-1
v_call: TRBV10-3
clone_size: .
cdr3_length: 14
cdr3_nt: TGTGCCATCAGTGCCGAAGGGTTGAACACTGAAGCTTTCTTT
cdr3_aa: CAISAEGLNTEAFF

d_call: .
j_call: TRBJ1-2
v_call: TRBV20-1
clone_size: many
cdr3_length: 13
cdr3_nt: TGCAGTGCTAACGGGGGGACGAACTATGGCTACACCTTC
cdr3_aa: CSANGGTNYGYTF

d_call: .
j_call: TRBJ1-3
v_call: TRBV9
clone_size: .
cdr3_length: 18
cdr3_nt: TGTGCCAGCAGCCCACGCGCACAGGGCCTATTCTCTGGAAACACCATATATTTT
cdr3_aa: CASSPRAQGLFSGNTIYF

d_call: TRBD1
j_call: TRBJ1-6
v_call: TRBV5-1
clone_size: many
cdr3_length: 14
cdr3_nt: TGCGCCAGCAGTCAGGGGGACAGAAATTCACCCCTCCACTTT
cdr3_aa: CASSQGDRNSPLHF

d_call: .
j_call: TRBJ2-5
v_call: TRBV19
clone_size: many
cdr3_length: 14
cdr3_nt: TGTGCCAGCTCACCGGGACTTGGCCAAGAGACCCAGTACTTC
cdr3_aa: CASSPGLGQETQYF

d_call: .
j_call: TRBJ1-4
v_call: TRBV3-1
clone_size: few
cdr3_length: 20
cdr3_nt: TGTGCCAGCAGCCAAGATTTTCTGGGGGCAAGAAAGCCAACTAATGAAAAACTGTTTTTT
cdr3_aa: CASSQDFLGARKPTNEKLFF

d_call: TRBD2
j_call: TRBJ2-1
v_call: TRBV5-6
clone_size: few
cdr3_length: 17
cdr3_nt: TGTGCCAGCAGCTCATCACGTGGGGGGGGGACCTACAATGAGCAGTTCTTC
cdr3_aa: CASSSSRGGGTYNEQFF

d_call: .
j_call: TRBJ2-3
v_call: TRBV9
clone_size: many
cdr3_length: 13
cdr3_nt: TGTGCCAGCAGCGCCAGAAGCACAGATACGCAGTATTTT
cdr3_aa: CASSARSTDTQYF

d_call: .
j_call: TRBJ1-2
v_call: TRBV2
clone_size: many
cdr3_length: 13
cdr3_nt: TGTGCCAGCAGTGAGGGACAAGACTATGGCTACACCTTC
cdr3_aa: CASSEGQDYGYTF

d_call: TRBD1
j_call: TRBJ1-2
v_call: TRBV29-1
clone_size: .
cdr3_length: 15
cdr3_nt: TGCAGCGTTGTGGATCTCGGGACAGGAACCCATGGCTACACCTTC
cdr3_aa: CSVVDLGTGTHGYTF